A single sample is the source of the 7 T cell receptor beta chains below, sequenced in a study of T-cell reconstitution after alpha-beta-depleted transplantation in children. The TCRbeta library incorporated unique molecular identifiers. From the PCR reads, TCRdb called clonotypes with MiXCR, one entry per CDR3 protein. The table includes about 580,000 distinct CDR3 sequences, approximately 30% detected once. The sample was PBMCs, taken before TCRalphabeta/CD19-depleted stem cell transplant. The origin of the receptors is a boy under two years old with Wiskott-Aldrich syndrome, due to receive a stem cell transplant.

The chain joins TRBV4-1 to TRBJ2-7, with D possibly called TRBD1 or TRBD2 (5 bases each). The CDR3 extends over 16 amino acids. The ends were cut back, 5 bases at V and 3 bases at J, with 20 bases in the middle. Per the germline V gene, CDR1 is MGHRA and CDR2 is YSYEKL. CDR3: CASSSSGRLSYYEQYF. CDR3 sequence (DNA): TGCGCCAGCAGCTCCTCGGGGCGGTTATCGTACTACGAGCAGTACTTC.

The chain couples TRBV5-1 to TRBJ2-7; maybe TRBD2 (6 bases). Germline lookup yields CDR1 SGHRS and CDR2 YFSETQ. With 0 bases removed from V and 5 bases from J, the gap between germline ends came to 12 bases. The CDR3 loop spans 14 amino acids. In DNA form, the CDR3 reads TGCGCCAGCAGCTTGGTGGGGGGAGCCGACGAGCAGTACTTC. The encoded protein is CASSLVGGADEQYF.

The chain has TRBV30 and TRBJ2-6; possible D gene TRBD2, 5 bases. This CDR3 region has 13 residues. Trimming left V 6 bases short and J 1 base short, with 7 bases between. CDR1 and CDR2 from the germline V gene are GTSNPN and SVGIG (reference sequence). CDR3 sequence reads: CACSVSGANVLTF. The DNA of the CDR3 is TGTGCCTGTAGCGTTTCTGGGGCCAACGTCCTGACTTTC.

V usage is TRBV30 and J usage is TRBJ2-5; no definite D call. V lost 2 bases and J 3 bases, leaving 10 bases between the germline ends. Germline V gene data show CDR1 as GTSNPN and CDR2 as SVGIG (reference sequence). This CDR3 region has 13 residues. CDR3: CAWSWATKETQYF. In DNA, the CDR3 is TGTGCCTGGAGTTGGGCGACCAAAGAGACCCAGTACTTC.

About this clonotype: The junction departs from germline at one end; a sequencing error may be responsible. The chain is built from TRBV6-1 and TRBJ2-4; no definite D call. CDR1 is MNHNS and CDR2 is SASEGT in the germline V gene. The CDR3 consists of 11 residues. As DNA, the CDR3 is TGTGCCAGCAGCGGTCAACCCATTCAGTCCTTC. Protein product: CASSGQPIQSF.

This clonotype has only a few counts. The V and J genes are TRBV5-1 and TRBJ1-1; D may be TRBD1 (6 bases). The germline CDR1 and CDR2 sequences are SGHRS and YFSETQ. The CDR3 spans 13 residues. Trimming removed 4 bases from V and 1 base from J, with 8 bases in between. The CDR3 DNA sequence: TGCGCCAGCAGCCAACAGGGGAACACTGAAGCTTTCTTT. It yields the protein CASSQQGNTEAFF.

This clonotype was seen a handful of times. The V gene is TRBV12-3 or TRBV12-4, the J gene TRBJ2-5; tentative D call: TRBD2 (5 bases). There are 14 residues in the CDR3. The ends were cut back, 2 bases at V and 0 bases at J, with 7 bases in the middle. CDR3: CASSLSGHQETQYF. The CDR3 nucleotides read TGTGCCAGCAGTTTAAGCGGCCACCAAGAGACCCAGTACTTC.